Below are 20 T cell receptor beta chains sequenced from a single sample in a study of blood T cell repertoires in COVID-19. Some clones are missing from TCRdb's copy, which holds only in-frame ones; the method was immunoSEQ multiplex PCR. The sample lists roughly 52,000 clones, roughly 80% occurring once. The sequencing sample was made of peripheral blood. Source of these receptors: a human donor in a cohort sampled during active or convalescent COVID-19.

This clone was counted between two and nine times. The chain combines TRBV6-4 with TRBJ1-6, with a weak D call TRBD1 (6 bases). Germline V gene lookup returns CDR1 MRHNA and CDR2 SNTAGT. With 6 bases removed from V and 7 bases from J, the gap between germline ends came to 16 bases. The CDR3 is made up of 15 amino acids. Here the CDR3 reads CASSPTGPGNSPLHF. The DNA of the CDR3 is TGTGCCAGCAGCCCGACAGGACCGGGGAATTCACCCCTCCACTTT.

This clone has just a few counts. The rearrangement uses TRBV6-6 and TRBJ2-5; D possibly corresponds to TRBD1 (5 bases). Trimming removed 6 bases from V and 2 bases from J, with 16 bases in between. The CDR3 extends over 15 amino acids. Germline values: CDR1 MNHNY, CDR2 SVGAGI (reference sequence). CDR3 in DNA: TGTGCCAGCAGGTCGCAGGGCGACCTTCAAGAGACCCAGTACTTC. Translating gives CASRSQGDLQETQYF.

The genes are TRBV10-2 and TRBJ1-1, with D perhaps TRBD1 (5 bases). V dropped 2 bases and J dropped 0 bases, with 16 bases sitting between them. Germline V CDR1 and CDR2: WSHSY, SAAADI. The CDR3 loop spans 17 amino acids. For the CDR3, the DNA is TGCGCCAGCAGTGAGAGGGCTGGGGGGTCTATGAACACTGAAGCTTTCTTT. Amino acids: CASSERAGGSMNTEAFF.

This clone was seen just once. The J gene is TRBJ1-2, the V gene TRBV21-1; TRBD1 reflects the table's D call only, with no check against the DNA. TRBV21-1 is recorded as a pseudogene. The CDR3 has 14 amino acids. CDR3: CASAGQGAYNGYTF. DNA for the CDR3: TGTGCCAGTGCGGGACAGGGGGCATATAATGGCTACACCTTC.

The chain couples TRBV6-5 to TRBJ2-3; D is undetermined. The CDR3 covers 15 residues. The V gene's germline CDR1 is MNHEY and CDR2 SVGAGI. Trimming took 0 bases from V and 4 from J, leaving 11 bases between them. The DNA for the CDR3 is TGTGCCAGCAGTTACTCTAGGCAGCGCGCAGATACGCAGTATTTT. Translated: CASSYSRQRADTQYF.

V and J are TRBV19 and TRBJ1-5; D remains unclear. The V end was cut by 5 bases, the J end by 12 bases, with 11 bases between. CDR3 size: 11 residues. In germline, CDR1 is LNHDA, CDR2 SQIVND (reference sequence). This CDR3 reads CASSRAEGQHF. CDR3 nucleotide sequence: TGTGCCAGTAGTCGGGCGGAGGGCCAGCATTTT.

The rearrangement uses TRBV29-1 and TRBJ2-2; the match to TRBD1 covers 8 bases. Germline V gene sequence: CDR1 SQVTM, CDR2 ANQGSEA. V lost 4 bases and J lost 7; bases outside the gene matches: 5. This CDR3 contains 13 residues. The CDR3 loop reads CSVGPTGGGELFF. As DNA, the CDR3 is TGCAGCGTTGGACCAACAGGGGGCGGGGAGCTGTTTTTT.

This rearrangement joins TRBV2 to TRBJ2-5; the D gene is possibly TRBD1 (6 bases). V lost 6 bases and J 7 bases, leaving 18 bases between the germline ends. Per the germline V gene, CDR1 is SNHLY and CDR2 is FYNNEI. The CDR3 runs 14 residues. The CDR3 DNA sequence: TGTGCCAGCAGGGCCGGGACCTCACAGGGGACCCAGTACTTC. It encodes CASRAGTSQGTQYF.

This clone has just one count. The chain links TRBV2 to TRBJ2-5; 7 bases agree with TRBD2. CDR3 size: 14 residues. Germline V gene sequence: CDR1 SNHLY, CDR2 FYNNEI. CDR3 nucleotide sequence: TGTGCAGAGGGGTCTAGCGGACCGGGGGAGACCCAGTACTTC. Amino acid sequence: CAEGSSGPGETQYF. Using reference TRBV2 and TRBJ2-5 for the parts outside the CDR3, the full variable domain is EPEVTQTPSHQVTQMGQEVILRCVPISNHLYFYWYRQILGQKVEFLVSFYNNEISEKSEIFDDQFSVERPDGSNFTLKIRSTKLEDSAMYFCAEGSSGPGETQYFGPGTRLLVL.

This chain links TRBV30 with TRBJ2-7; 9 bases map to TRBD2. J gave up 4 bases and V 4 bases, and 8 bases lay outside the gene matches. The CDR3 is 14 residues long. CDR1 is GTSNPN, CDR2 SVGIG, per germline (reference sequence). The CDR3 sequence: CAWNAGGPRYEQYF. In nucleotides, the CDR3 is TGTGCCTGGAATGCGGGGGGGCCTCGGTACGAGCAGTACTTC.

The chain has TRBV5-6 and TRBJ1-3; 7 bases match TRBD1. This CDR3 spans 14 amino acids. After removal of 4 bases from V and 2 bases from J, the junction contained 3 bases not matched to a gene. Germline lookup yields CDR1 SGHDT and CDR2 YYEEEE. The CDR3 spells CASSSGTAGNTIYF. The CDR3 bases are TGTGCCAGCAGCAGTGGGACAGCTGGAAACACCATATATTTT.

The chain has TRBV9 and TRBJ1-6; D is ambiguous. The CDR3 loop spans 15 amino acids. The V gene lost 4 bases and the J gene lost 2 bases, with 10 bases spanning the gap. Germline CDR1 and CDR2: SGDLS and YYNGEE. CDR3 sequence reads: CASSPLEPYNSPLHF. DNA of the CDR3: TGTGCCAGCAGCCCATTGGAGCCCTATAATTCACCCCTCCACTTT.

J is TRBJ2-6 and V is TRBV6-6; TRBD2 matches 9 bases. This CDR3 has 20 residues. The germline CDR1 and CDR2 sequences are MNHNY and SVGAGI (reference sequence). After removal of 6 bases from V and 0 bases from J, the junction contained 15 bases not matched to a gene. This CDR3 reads CASSHESGGGGASGANVLTF. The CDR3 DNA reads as TGTGCCAGCAGCCACGAGTCGGGCGGCGGGGGGGCCTCTGGGGCCAACGTCCTGACTTTC.

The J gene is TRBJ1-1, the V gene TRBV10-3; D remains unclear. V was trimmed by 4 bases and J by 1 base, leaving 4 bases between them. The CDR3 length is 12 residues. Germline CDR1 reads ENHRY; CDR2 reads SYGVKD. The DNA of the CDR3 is TGTGCCATCAGTGGGCAGAACACTGAAGCTTTCTTT. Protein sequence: CAISGQNTEAFF.

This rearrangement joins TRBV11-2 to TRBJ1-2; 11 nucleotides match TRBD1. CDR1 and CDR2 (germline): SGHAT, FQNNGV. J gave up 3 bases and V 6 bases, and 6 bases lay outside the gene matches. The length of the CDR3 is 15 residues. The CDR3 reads CASRRGDRGDYGYTF. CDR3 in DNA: TGTGCCAGCAGGAGAGGGGACAGGGGGGACTATGGCTACACCTTC.

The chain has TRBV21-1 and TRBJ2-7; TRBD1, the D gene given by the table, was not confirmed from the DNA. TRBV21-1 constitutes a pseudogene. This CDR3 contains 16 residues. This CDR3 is CASSIAQDTFSYEQYF. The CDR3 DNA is TGTGCCAGCAGCATTGCACAGGACACTTTCTCCTACGAGCAGTACTTC.

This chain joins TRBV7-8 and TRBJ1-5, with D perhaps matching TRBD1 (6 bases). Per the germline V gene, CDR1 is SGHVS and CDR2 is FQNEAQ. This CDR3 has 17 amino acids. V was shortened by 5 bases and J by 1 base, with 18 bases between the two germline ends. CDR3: CASSPWGQGMSNQPQHF. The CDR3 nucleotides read TGTGCCAGCAGCCCCTGGGGGCAGGGAATGAGCAATCAGCCCCAGCATTTT. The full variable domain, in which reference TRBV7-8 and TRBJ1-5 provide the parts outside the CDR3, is GAGVSQSPRYKVAKRGQDVALRCDPISGHVSLFWYQQALGQGPEFLTYFQNEAQLDKSGLPSDRFFAERPEGSVSTLKIQRTQQEDSAVYLCASSPWGQGMSNQPQHFGDGTRLSIL.

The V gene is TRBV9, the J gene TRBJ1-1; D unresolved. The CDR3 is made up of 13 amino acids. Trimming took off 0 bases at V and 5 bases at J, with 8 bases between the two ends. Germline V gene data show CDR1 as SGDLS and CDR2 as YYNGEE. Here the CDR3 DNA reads TGTGCCAGCAGCGTAGGAGTTGCGACTGAAGCTTTCTTT. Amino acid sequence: CASSVGVATEAFF.

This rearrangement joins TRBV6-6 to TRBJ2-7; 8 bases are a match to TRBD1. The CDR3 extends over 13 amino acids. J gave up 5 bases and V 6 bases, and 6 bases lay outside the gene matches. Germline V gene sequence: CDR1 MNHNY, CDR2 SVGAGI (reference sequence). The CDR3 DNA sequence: TGTGCCAGCAGACCGGACAGGGCCCACGAGCAGTACTTC. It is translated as CASRPDRAHEQYF.

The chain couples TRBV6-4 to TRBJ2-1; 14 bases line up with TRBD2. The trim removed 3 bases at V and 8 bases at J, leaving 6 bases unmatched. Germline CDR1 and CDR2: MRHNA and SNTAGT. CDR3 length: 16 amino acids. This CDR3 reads CASSERTSGGLDEQFF. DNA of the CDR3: TGTGCCAGCAGTGAACGGACTAGCGGGGGGTTGGATGAGCAGTTCTTC.